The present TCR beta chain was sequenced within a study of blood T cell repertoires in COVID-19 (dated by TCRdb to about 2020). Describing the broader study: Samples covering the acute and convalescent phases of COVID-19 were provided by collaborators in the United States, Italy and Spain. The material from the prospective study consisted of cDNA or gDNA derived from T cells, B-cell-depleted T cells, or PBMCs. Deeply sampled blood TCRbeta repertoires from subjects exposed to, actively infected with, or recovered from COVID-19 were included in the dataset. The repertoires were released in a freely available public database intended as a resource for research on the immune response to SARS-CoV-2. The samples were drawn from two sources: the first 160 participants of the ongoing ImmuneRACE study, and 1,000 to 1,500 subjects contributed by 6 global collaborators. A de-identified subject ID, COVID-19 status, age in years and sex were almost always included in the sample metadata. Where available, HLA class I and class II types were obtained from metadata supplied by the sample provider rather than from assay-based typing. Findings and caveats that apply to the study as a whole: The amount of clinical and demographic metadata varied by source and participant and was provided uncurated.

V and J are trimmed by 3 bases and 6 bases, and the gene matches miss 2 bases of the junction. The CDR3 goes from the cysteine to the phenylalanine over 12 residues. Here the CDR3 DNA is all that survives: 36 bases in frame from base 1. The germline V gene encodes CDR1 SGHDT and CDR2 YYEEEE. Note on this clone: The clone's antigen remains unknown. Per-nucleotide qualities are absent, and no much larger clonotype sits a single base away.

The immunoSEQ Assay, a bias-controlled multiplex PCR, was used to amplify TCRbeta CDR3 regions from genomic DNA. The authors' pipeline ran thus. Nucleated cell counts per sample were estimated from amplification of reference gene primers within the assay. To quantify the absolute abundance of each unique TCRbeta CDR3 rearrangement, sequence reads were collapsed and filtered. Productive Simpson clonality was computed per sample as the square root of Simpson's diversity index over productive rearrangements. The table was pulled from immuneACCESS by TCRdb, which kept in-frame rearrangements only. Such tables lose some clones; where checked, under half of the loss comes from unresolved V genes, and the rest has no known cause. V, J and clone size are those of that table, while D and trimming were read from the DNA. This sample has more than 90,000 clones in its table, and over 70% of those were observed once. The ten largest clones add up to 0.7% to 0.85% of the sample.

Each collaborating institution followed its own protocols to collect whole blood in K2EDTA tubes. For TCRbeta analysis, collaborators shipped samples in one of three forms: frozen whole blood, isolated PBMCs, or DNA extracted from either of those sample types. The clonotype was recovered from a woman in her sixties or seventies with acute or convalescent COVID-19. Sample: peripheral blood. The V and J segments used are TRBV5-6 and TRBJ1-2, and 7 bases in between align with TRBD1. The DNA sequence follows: TGTGCCAGCAGCTGGGGGACAGATGGCTACACCTTC. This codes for CASSWGTDGYTF.